Listed here are 4 T cell receptor beta chains from one sample, sequenced in a study of blood T cell repertoires in COVID-19. Profiling relied on immunoSEQ multiplex PCR, and the TCRdb table lists in-frame clones only, not all of them. This sample has some 100,000 clones; approximately 84% occur once, and the top ten carry around 7.2%. The sequencing input was peripheral blood. Receptors were obtained from a young man in a cohort sampled during active COVID-19.

This clone was recorded a few times. The chain carries TRBV6-6 and TRBJ2-7; D remains unclear. Germline V gene lookup returns CDR1 MNHNY and CDR2 SVGAGI (reference sequence). V lost 2 bases and J 0 bases, leaving 11 bases between the germline ends. The CDR3 is made up of 15 amino acids. The CDR3: CASSYRLTSSYEQYF. The CDR3 DNA reads as TGTGCCAGCAGTTACCGTCTCACTTCCTCCTACGAGCAGTACTTC.

The chain recombines TRBV11-2 with TRBJ2-3; a weak D match, TRBD1 (5 bases). The CDR3 totals 12 residues. Germline V gives CDR1 SGHAT, CDR2 FQNNGV. Deletions cut 2 bases from V and 10 bases from J, with 10 bases between. CDR3 DNA sequence: TGTGCCAGCAGCTTAAGGGGCTCTGCGCAGTATTTT. Protein product: CASSLRGSAQYF.

The chain employs TRBV6-5 and TRBJ1-1, with TRBD1 matching over 8 bases. From germline, CDR1 is MNHEY and CDR2 SVGAGI. V gave up 6 bases and J gave up 3 bases; unmatched junction bases: 9. This CDR3 is 15 amino acids long. The CDR3 DNA sequence: TGTGCCAGCAGACTAAGACAGGGGAGGGACACTGAAGCTTTCTTT. This codes for CASRLRQGRDTEAFF.

This sequence joins TRBV28 and TRBJ2-5, with TRBD1 matching over 9 bases. This CDR3 has 14 residues. V dropped 4 bases and J dropped 5; count of bases not matched to a gene: 5. Germline CDR1 is MDHEN and CDR2 is SYDVKM. CDR3: CASSSTGGGETQYF. The CDR3 DNA sequence: TGTGCCAGCAGTTCGACAGGGGGTGGTGAGACCCAGTACTTC.